This T cell receptor (beta chain) was sequenced for a study of beta chain features in type 1 diabetes. Points from the study as a whole: Among type 1 diabetes patients, VDJ junctions had fewer insertions and more deletions. TCRB CDR3 length was moderately but significantly reduced in all four CD4+ subsets of Type 1 diabetes patients.

Reverse transcription of all isolated RNA meant that expressed TCRB transcripts were sequenced. Libraries were prepared by immunoSEQ multiplex PCR; TCRdb keeps only in-frame clonotypes and omits some of them. The sample lists hundreds of thousands of clones; about a sixth were seen once. CDR1 and CDR2 (germline): LGHNA, YSLEER. The CDR3 sequence is 13 residues long. Trimming left V 1 base short and J 5 bases short, with 8 bases between. This clone has more than one count but fewer than ten. Its specificity is unknown. Via the markers CD45RO/CCR7/CD25/CD127/CD95/CD27, stem cell-like memory, regulatory, central memory and naive CD4+ cells were sorted.

This chain joins TRBV4-3 and TRBJ1-1; TRBD1 might be the D (5 bases). Sequencing was performed on naive CD4+ T cells from blood. The sequence was obtained from a man in his late teens or twenties in good health. The CDR3 nucleotides are TGCGCCAGCAGCCAAGGAGGGGAGACTGAAGCTTTCTTT. It translates to CASSQGGETEAFF.